This T cell receptor beta chain is from a study of blood T cell repertoires in COVID-19. Study-level information: COVID-19 samples collected from the United States, Italy and Spain covered acute and convalescent phases. PBMCs, B-cell-depleted T cells, or T cells provided the cDNA or gDNA that made up the material.

Patients in Seattle were enrolled during active infection, then followed longitudinally. The CDR3 has 15 residues. Germline values: CDR1 SGHRS, CDR2 YFSETQ. With V trimmed by 7 bases and J by 2 bases, 7 bases remained unmatched. The assay was immunoSEQ multiplex PCR, and TCRdb's table has in-frame clones only and misses some. The sample yields 150,000 to 200,000 clones, more than 85% seen once. The material sequenced was peripheral blood. This chain links TRBV5-1 with TRBJ2-3, with 10 bases that match TRBD2. The receptor comes from a woman aged 55-70 years with COVID-19, enrolled during active disease. The CDR3 nucleotides are TGCGCCAGCTCGGTAGCGGGGGGATCCACAGATACGCAGTATTTT. It yields the protein CASSVAGGSTDTQYF.